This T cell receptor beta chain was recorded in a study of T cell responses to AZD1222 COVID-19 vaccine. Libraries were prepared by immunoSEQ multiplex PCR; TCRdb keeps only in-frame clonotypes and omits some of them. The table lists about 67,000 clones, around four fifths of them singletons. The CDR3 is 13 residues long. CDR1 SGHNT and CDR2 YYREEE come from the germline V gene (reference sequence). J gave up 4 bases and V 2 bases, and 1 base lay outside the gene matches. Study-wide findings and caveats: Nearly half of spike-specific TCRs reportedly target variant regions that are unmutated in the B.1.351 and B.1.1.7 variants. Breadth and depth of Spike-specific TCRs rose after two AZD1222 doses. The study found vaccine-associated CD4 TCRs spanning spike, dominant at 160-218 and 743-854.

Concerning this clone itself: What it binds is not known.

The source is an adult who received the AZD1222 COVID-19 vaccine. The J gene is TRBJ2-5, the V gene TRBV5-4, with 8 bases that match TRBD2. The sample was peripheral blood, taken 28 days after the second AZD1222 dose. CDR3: CASSFSGVETQYF. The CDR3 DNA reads TGTGCCAGCAGCTTTAGCGGGGTAGAGACCCAGTACTTC.